The 12 T cell receptor beta chains below all came from one sample that was sequenced in a study of graft-versus-host responses after intestinal transplantation (dated by TCRdb to the early 2020s). Preparation of the library involved the immunoSEQ multiplex PCR assay. TCRdb holds this immuneACCESS table with in-frame rearrangements only. Some clones are missing; in checked studies, unresolved V genes explain under half, and the rest has no known cause. For this sample the table gives approximately 58,000 clones, of which about 90% were detected only once. The top ten constitute around 1.5% of the sample. Sequences were derived from PBMCs, sampled 26 days after transplant. The source of these receptors is a human patient who received an intestinal transplant, so some T cells may come from the graft donor.

The chain carries TRBV4-1 and TRBJ2-1, with TRBD1 identical over 7 bases. With V trimmed by 1 base and J by 6 bases, 6 bases remained unmatched. Per germline, CDR1 MGHRA and CDR2 YSYEKL. The CDR3 is 15 residues long. Written as DNA, the CDR3 is TGCGCCAGCAGCCAAGGGACAGGACCCGGCAATGAGCAGTTCTTC. Protein product: CASSQGTGPGNEQFF.

The chain employs TRBV7-3 and TRBJ2-5; D possibly corresponds to TRBD2 (6 bases). In germline, CDR1 is SGHTA, CDR2 FQGTGA. This CDR3 comprises 13 residues. Trimming removed 4 bases from V and 3 bases from J, with 9 bases in between. The CDR3 coding sequence is TGTGCCAGCAGCTCGGCTAGCGAAGAGACCCAGTACTTC. Its translation: CASSSASEETQYF. Full variable domain (rest looked up from reference TRBV7-3 and TRBJ2-5): GAGVSQTPSNKVTEKGKYVELRCDPISGHTALYWYRQSLGQGPEFLIYFQGTGAADDSGLPNDRFFAVRPEGSVSTLKIQRTERGDSAVYLCASSSASEETQYFGPGTRLLVL.

The chain recombines TRBV10-2 with TRBJ2-3, with 11 bases aligning to TRBD2. The CDR3 loop spans 15 amino acids. J lost 1 base, V lost 6 bases, and 3 bases had no gene match. Germline CDR1 is WSHSY and CDR2 is SAAADI. The CDR3 spells CASRGSGGGTDTQYF. CDR3 DNA sequence: TGCGCCAGCAGAGGTAGCGGGGGGGGCACAGATACGCAGTATTTT.

The chain is built from TRBV4-2 and TRBJ2-2; possible D gene TRBD2, 5 bases. This CDR3 contains 16 residues. Germline loops: CDR1 LGHNA, CDR2 YNFKEQ. The germline V and J ends were trimmed by 0 bases and 0 bases, with 8 bases remaining between them. CDR3: CASSQELVANTGELFF. The DNA for the CDR3 is TGTGCCAGCAGCCAAGAACTAGTCGCGAACACCGGGGAGCTGTTTTTT.

The rearrangement uses TRBV28 and TRBJ2-6, with TRBD1 as a possible D gene (7 bases). V lost 8 bases to trimming and J lost 2 bases, with 16 bases between them. The CDR3 runs 16 residues. Per germline, CDR1 MDHEN and CDR2 SYDVKM. For the CDR3, the DNA is TGTGCCAGCTCACCCAGGGGGGCGCCTGGGGCCAACGTCCTGACTTTC. This codes for CASSPRGAPGANVLTF. Combining the CDR3 with reference TRBV28 and TRBJ2-6 gives the whole variable domain DVKVTQSSRYLVKRTGEKVFLECVQDMDHENMFWYRQDPGLGLRLIYFSYDVKMKEKGDIPEGYSVSREKKERFSLILESASTNQTSMYLCASSPRGAPGANVLTFGAGSRLTVL.

The DNA of the CDR3 is TGTGCCAGCAGCTTGGGACAGGCTCGCGACGAGCAGTACTTC. Its protein product is CASSLGQARDEQYF. J is TRBJ2-7 and V is TRBV5-4, with D possibly being TRBD1 (6 bases). Germline V CDR1 and CDR2: SGHNT, YYREEE (reference sequence). Deletions cut 0 bases from V and 5 bases from J, with 12 bases between. The CDR3 runs to 14 residues. Based on the CDR3 plus reference TRBV5-4 and TRBJ2-7, the full variable domain is ETGVTQSPTHLIKTRGQQVTLRCSSQSGHNTVSWYQQALGQGPQFIFQYYREEENGRGNFPPRFSGLQFPNYSSELNVNALELDDSALYLCASSLGQARDEQYFGPGTRLTVT.

The chain uses TRBV2 and TRBJ1-1; D call uncertain. The V end lost 5 bases, the J end lost 4 bases, and 8 bases lay between the germline ends. The CDR3 length is 12 residues. The germline CDR1 and CDR2 sequences are SNHLY and FYNNEI. This CDR3 is CASSLYATEAFF. The CDR3 coding sequence is TGTGCCAGCAGTCTATATGCCACTGAAGCTTTCTTT.

The chain combines TRBV6-1 with TRBJ1-2; D unresolved. This CDR3 comprises 13 residues. CDR1 is MNHNS and CDR2 is SASEGT in the germline V gene. V was pared by 5 bases and J by 0 bases, with 7 bases between. The CDR3 sequence is CASSPVPNYGYTF. The CDR3 coding sequence is TGTGCCAGCAGTCCTGTCCCTAACTATGGCTACACCTTC.

The gene calls are TRBV5-1 and TRBJ1-1; maybe TRBD1 (6 bases). Looked up from germline, CDR1 is SGHRS and CDR2 is YFSETQ. This CDR3 has 21 residues. V lost 1 base, J lost 4 bases, and 32 bases lay in between. The CDR3 here is CASSLNPTGNTPHWATTEAFF. CDR3 nucleotides: TGCGCCAGCAGCTTGAATCCCACAGGGAATACACCACACTGGGCTACCACTGAAGCTTTCTTT. The full variable domain, its missing parts supplied by reference TRBV5-1 and TRBJ1-1, is KAGVTQTPRYLIKTRGQQVTLSCSPISGHRSVSWYQQTPGQGLQFLFEYFSETQRNKGNFPGRFSGRQFSNSRSEMNVSTLELGDSALYLCASSLNPTGNTPHWATTEAFFGQGTRLTVV.

This rearrangement joins TRBV4-2 to TRBJ2-5; the match to TRBD1 covers 8 bases. This CDR3 contains 15 residues. The germline CDR1 and CDR2 sequences are LGHNA and YNFKEQ. Trimming at V came to 1 base and at J to 5 bases, leaving 6 bases not matched to a gene. In nucleotides, the CDR3 is TGTGCCAGCAGCCAAGCCACAGGGGGGATGGAGACCCAGTACTTC. Encoded protein: CASSQATGGMETQYF.

The V gene is TRBV5-1, the J gene TRBJ2-3; 11 nucleotides align to TRBD2. Trimming cost V 3 bases and J 5 bases; bases outside gene matches: 11. The V gene's germline CDR1 is SGHRS and CDR2 YFSETQ. The CDR3 sequence is 17 residues long. The CDR3 nucleotides read TGCGCCAGCAGCTCGGCGAATAGCGGGGGGGTCGGAGATACGCAGTATTTT. This translates into CASSSANSGGVGDTQYF. Full variable domain (rest looked up from reference TRBV5-1 and TRBJ2-3): KAGVTQTPRYLIKTRGQQVTLSCSPISGHRSVSWYQQTPGQGLQFLFEYFSETQRNKGNFPGRFSGRQFSNSRSEMNVSTLELGDSALYLCASSSANSGGVGDTQYFGPGTRLTVL.

V and J are TRBV30 and TRBJ1-5; weak D call: TRBD1 (5 bases). The CDR3 consists of 14 residues. The germline V gene has CDR1 GTSNPN and CDR2 SVGIG (reference sequence). Trimming shortened V by 5 bases and J by 2 bases, and 13 bases separated the two germline ends. This CDR3 is CAWGSGSGNQPQHF. The CDR3 DNA reads TGTGCCTGGGGGTCAGGGTCCGGCAATCAGCCCCAGCATTTT.